This T cell receptor beta chain was profiled in a study of T cells in localized non-small cell lung cancer. The V segment lost 2 bases and the J segment 2 bases; nucleotides outside the gene matches: 1. Germline lookup yields CDR1 LNHNV and CDR2 YYDKDF (reference sequence). This CDR3 is 16 amino acids long. This clone was picked up a small number of times. The antigen remains unidentified. Some clones are missing from TCRdb's copy, which holds only in-frame ones; the method was immunoSEQ multiplex PCR. Counted here are roughly 2,700 clones, roughly 25% occurring once; the ten biggest clones make up 5.8%. Study-level points and caveats: The tumor had only one region sequenced, so heterogeneity remains possible.

Here the sequenced sample was lung tumor tissue, taken before any cancer treatment. The V and J genes are TRBV15 and TRBJ2-1; 12 positions agree with TRBD2. The TCR originated in a woman aged 40-69 years with stage I lung adenocarcinoma. The CDR3 coding sequence is TGTGCCACCAGCAGACGGACTAGCGGGACCTACAATGAGCAGTTCTTC. It codes for CATSRRTSGTYNEQFF.